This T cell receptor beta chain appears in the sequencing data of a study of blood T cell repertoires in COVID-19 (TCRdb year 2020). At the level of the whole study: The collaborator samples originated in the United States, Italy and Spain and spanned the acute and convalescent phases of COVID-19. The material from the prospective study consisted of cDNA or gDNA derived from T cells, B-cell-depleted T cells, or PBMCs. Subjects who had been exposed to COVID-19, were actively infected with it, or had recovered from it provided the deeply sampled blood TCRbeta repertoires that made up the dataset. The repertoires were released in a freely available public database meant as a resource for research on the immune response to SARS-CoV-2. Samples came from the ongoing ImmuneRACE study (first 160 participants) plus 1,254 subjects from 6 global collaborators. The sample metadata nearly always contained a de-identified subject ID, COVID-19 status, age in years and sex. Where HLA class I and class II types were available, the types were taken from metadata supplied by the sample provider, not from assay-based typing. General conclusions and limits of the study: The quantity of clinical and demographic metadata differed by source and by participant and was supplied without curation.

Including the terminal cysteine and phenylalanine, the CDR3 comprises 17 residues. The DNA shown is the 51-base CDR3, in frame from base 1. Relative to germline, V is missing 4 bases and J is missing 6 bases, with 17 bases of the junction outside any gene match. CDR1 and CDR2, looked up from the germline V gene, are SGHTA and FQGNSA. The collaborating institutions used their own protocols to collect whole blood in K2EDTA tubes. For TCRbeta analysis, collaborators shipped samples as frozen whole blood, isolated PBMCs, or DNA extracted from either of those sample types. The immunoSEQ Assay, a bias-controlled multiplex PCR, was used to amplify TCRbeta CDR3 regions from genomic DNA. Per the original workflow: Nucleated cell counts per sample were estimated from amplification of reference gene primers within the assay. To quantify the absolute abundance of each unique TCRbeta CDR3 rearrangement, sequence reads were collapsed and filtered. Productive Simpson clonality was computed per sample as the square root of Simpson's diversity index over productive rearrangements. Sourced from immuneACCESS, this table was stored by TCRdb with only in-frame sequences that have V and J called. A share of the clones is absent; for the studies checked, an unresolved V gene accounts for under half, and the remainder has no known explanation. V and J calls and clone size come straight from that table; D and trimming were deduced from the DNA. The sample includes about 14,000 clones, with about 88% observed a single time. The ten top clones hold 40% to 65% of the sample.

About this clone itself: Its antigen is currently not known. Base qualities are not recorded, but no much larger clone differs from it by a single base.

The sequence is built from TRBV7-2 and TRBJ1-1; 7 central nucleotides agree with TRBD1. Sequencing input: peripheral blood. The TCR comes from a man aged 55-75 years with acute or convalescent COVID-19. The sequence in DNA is TGTGCCAGCAGCTCCTACCCGGGACAGATACTGGGGTCTGAAGCTTTCTTT. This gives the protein CASSSYPGQILGSEAFF.